This TCR beta chain was retrieved from a study of PD-1 blockade in classical Hodgkin lymphoma. Study-level information: Every 2 weeks, patients had 3 mg/kg nivolumab intravenously. Points from the study as a whole: Researchers reported that CD4+ TCR diversity, though not CD8+, rose significantly by C4D1. Diminished baseline TCR diversity has been reported in newly diagnosed patients relative to healthy donors. It was among complete responders that baseline diversity resembled that of newly diagnosed patients.

Only one count was recorded for this clone. Its target is not known. The table came from immunoSEQ multiplex PCR; TCRdb's copy has only in-frame clones and leaves some out. Here the sample spans about 94,000 clones, roughly 87% being singletons. The CDR3 totals 15 residues. The germline gives CDR1 MNHEY, CDR2 SMNVEV (reference sequence). Deletions cut 2 bases from V and 4 bases from J, with 13 bases between. No patient escaped relapse after autologous stem cell transplantation, and brentuximab vedotin exposure varied. The chain is built from TRBV27 and TRBJ2-3, with D possibly TRBD1 on 5 matching bases. The sequence came from a human donor with classical Hodgkin lymphoma. This specimen was peripheral blood mononuclear cells (PBMCs), taken before the second cycle of nivolumab. The CDR3 DNA sequence: TGTGCCAGCAGTTTACTTACAGGTCCCCCAGATACGCAGTATTTT. This sequence encodes CASSLLTGPPDTQYF.